This TCR beta chain was captured by sequencing in a study of blood T cells in healthy people across ages (dated by TCRdb to between 2014 and 2017). Study-level background: In model experiments, roughly one uniquely barcoded TCR beta cDNA molecule per two T cells was captured by template switching. Using deep sequencing normalized with unique cDNA molecular identifiers, the study measured how TCR beta repertoire diversity changes with age. Four age groups were formed from the donors: young (average roughly 16 years), middle-aged (approximately 40), aged (approximately 60) and long-lived (approximately 80). Donors of different ages were randomly distributed across sequencing lanes to avoid experimental bias. The study analyzed two additional independent replicas of 1 million unique cDNA reads from the same blood draw for two donors, one aged 18 to 30 and one aged 80 or older. The paper's findings and limits, for the study overall: Conclusive comparison of naive and antigen-experienced compartments was prevented by the profiling of bulk unsorted PBMCs. Because the CMV infection status of the donors was unknown, age-related changes in expanded clonotypes may potentially have been confounded. Estimates of total diversity based on one million sequenced T cells were regarded as lower bounds and as underestimates. The long-lived group showed more naive CD4+ T cells, fewer expanded clones and increased TCR diversity than the aged group, suggesting age selection. Observed TCR beta diversity per million T cells fell roughly linearly with age, and a significant reduction was already apparent by age approximately 41. Observed TCR beta diversity correlated strongly with the percentage of naive T cells measured by flow cytometry.

In regard to this clonotype: This clone's antigen is unknown. Within one base of it there is no much larger clone, and no base qualities were kept.

The roughly 42 donors, aged roughly 6 to 100 years, were systemically healthy Caucasian individuals from Russia. Each donor gave around 9 milliliters of peripheral blood, collected into EDTA-treated Vacutainer tubes. Ficoll-Paque density-gradient centrifugation was used to isolate PBMCs, with at least 6.5 million obtained per sample. Trizol reagent was used to extract total RNA from PBMCs, with at least 6 micrograms per sample. The percentages of naive CD45RAhigh/CD27high T cells were determined by flow cytometry on a PBMC aliquot from every donor. Libraries were made using 5' RACE. Sequencing used an Illumina HiSeq 2500. A second PCR of roughly 7 to 11 cycles was performed with a sample-barcoded 5' primer and a J-beta primer mix. Each TCR beta cDNA molecule received a unique molecular identifier from a template-switch 5' adaptor carrying 12 random nucleotides. At least 3 million CDR3-containing paired-end reads were obtained from each sample. First-strand cDNA synthesis was performed from all RNA using the Mint cDNA synthesis kit, with priming by a TRBC-specific oligonucleotide. Following uracil-DNA glycosylase treatment, a first 18-cycle PCR with universal primers M1SS and BC2_uni_R was performed on all cDNA. The study's own analysis went as follows. Normalization of each sample was performed by random selection of 1 million high-quality reads, each carrying a distinct molecular identifier. Reads sharing molecular identifiers were discarded rather than binned into consensus sequences. MiTCR, with a Q25 quality threshold and the strictest error-elimination algorithm, was used for CDR3 identification, clonotype clustering and error correction. A nonparametric unseen species model with Euler transformation was used to estimate a lower bound on total TCR beta diversity. TCRdb took the public reads, trimmed them with fastp at Q25, ran MiXCR for clone calling and kept in-frame beta chains. For every CDR3 protein sequence, its rows merge into one entry that carries the most common genes and DNA. The V and J calls, along with clone size, are taken from TCRdb and not from the paper's own processing. The sample includes some 1,500,000 distinct CDR3 sequences, with 35% to 45% observed a single time. The ten largest clones capture 4% of the sample.

The CDR3 goes from the cysteine to the phenylalanine over 15 residues. The DNA shown is the 45-base CDR3, in frame from base 1. According to the germline V gene, CDR1 reads MDHEN and CDR2 reads SYDVKM. The TCR was taken from a woman between 18 and 29 years old in good health. Recombination linked TRBV28 to TRBJ2-1; the D gene is not confidently resolved. The J call may be faulty, since TRBJ2-7 better matches the DNA end. Sequenced sample: blood. For the CDR3, the sequence is CASSLAPSSYNEQYF. The bases are TGTGCCAGCAGTTTGGCCCCGAGCTCCTACAATGAGCAGTACTTC.